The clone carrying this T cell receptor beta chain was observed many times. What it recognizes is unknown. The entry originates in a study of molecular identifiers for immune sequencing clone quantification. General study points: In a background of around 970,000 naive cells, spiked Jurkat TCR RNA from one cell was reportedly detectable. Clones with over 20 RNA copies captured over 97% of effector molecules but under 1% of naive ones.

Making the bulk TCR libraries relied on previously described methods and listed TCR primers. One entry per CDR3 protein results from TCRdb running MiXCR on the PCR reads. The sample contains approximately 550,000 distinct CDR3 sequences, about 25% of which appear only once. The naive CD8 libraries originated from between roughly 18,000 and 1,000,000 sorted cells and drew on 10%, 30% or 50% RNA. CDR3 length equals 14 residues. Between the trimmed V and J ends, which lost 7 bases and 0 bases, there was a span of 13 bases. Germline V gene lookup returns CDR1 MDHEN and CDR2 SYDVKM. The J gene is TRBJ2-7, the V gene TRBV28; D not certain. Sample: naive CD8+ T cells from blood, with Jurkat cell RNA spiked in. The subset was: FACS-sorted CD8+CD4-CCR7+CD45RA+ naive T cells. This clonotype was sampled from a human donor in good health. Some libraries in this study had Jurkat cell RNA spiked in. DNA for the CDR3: TGTGCCAGCATAAGTAAACTACTCTCCTACGAGCAGTACTTC. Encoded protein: CASISKLLSYEQYF.